This TCR beta chain was identified during a study of blood T cell repertoires in COVID-19. Overall study: The United States, Italy and Spain supplied acute and convalescent COVID-19 samples. PBMCs, B-cell-depleted T cells, or T cells provided the cDNA or gDNA that made up the material.

Source study methods: From reference gene primer amplification, estimates of nucleated cell counts were derived. Data came from immunoSEQ multiplex PCR; TCRdb stores just in-frame clones and leaves some out. The V and J calls and clone size were taken over from that table, and D and trimming were inferred from the DNA. The table includes about 78,000 clones, approximately 86% detected once. Sequencing was carried out using peripheral blood. This TCR derives from a middle-aged man with active or convalescent COVID-19.

CDR3 coding DNA: TGCGCCAGCAGCTTGCAACTAGCGGGGTTCACAGATACGCAGTATTTT. As protein: CASSLQLAGFTDTQYF. The gene calls are TRBV5-1 and TRBJ2-3, with 10 bases matching TRBD2. With 1 base clipped from V and 2 bases from J, the junction kept 4 bases outside the gene matches. The CDR3 totals 16 residues. Germline values: CDR1 SGHRS, CDR2 YFSETQ.